What follows is one TCR beta chain and its context. As yet, its antigen is unknown. This entry is derived from a study of CD8 T cells in ankylosing spondylitis. Study-wide points: Blood from ankylosing spondylitis patients appeared to carry a characteristic eight-variant TCR beta motif.

This CDR3 has 14 amino acids. The germline gives CDR1 SEHNR, CDR2 FQNEAQ (reference sequence). Trimming took off 5 bases at V and 6 bases at J, with 17 bases between the two ends. TCRdb called the 5' RACE reads again in MiXCR, with one record for every CDR3 protein. The data show more than 600,000 distinct CDR3 sequences, 19% seen once. The TCR sequence derives from a male donor with ankylosing spondylitis. The chain employs TRBV7-9 and TRBJ2-7, with D tentatively TRBD1 (5 bases). The sample taken for sequencing was blood, either unsorted or a sorted T cell fraction (not recorded which). The CDR3 bases are TGTGCCAGCAGCCTGGACACCCAGTCCCGCGAGCAGTACTTC. Translating gives CASSLDTQSREQYF.